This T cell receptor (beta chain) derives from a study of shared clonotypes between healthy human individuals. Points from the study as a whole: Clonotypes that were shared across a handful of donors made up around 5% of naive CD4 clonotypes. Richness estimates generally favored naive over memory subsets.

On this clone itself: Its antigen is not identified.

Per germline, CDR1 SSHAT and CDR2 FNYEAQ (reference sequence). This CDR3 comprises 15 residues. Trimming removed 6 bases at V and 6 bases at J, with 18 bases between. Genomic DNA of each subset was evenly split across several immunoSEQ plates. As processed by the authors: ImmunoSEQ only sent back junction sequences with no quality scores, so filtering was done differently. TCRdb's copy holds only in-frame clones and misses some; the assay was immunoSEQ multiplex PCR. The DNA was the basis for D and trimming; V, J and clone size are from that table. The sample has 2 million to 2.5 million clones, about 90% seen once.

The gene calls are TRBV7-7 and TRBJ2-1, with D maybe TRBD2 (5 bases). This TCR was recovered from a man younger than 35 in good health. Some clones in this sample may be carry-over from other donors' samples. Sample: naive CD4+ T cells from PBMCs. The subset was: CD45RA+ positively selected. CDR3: CASSPLTGWGNEQFF. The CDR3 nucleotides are TGTGCCAGCAGTCCCCTAACGGGGTGGGGCAATGAGCAGTTCTTC.